The 7 T cell receptor beta chains listed next were all sequenced from one sample in a study of T cell responses to AZD1222 COVID-19 vaccine. Here immunoSEQ multiplex PCR was the method, and the copy in TCRdb shows in-frame clones only, minus some. The sample contains 15,000 to 20,000 clones, 85% to 90% of which appear only once. Sequenced here: peripheral blood, sampled 28 days after the second AZD1222 dose. These receptors were taken from an adult who received the AZD1222 COVID-19 vaccine.

The chain has TRBV2 and TRBJ2-3; either TRBD1 or TRBD2 may supply D (5 bases each). The CDR3 loop spans 11 amino acids. V was pared by 6 bases and J by 12 bases, with 13 bases between. CDR1 SNHLY and CDR2 FYNNEI come from the germline V gene. DNA of the CDR3: TGTGCCAGCAGGGTAGAGGGGACCCAGTATTTT. Amino acids: CASRVEGTQYF.

As DNA, the CDR3 is TGTGCCAGCAGGGGCAGGGGAACTGAAGCTTTCTTT. Amino acids: CASRGRGTEAFF. J is TRBJ1-1 and V is TRBV7-8; TRBD1 might be the D (6 bases). The CDR3 covers 12 residues. V gave up 6 bases and J gave up 5 bases, with 10 bases separating them. Germline V lookup: CDR1 SGHVS, CDR2 FQNEAQ.

V is TRBV7-9 and J is TRBJ2-3; TRBD1 agrees at 7 bases. Per germline, CDR1 SEHNR and CDR2 FQNEAQ (reference sequence). This CDR3 region has 14 residues. V gave up 1 base and J gave up 6 bases; unmatched junction bases: 4. CDR3 nucleotides: TGTGCCAGCAGCTTAGGGACACAGGGGGATACGCAGTATTTT. Its protein is CASSLGTQGDTQYF.

This rearrangement joins TRBV5-5 to TRBJ2-1; D gene ambiguous. CDR3 size: 13 residues. In germline, CDR1 is SGHKS, CDR2 YYEKEE (reference sequence). V lost 4 bases and J 6 bases, leaving 11 bases between the germline ends. CDR3 coding DNA: TGTGCCAGCAGCCCTTGGAGTCCCAATGAGCAGTTCTTC. Amino acid sequence: CASSPWSPNEQFF.

The table lists this clone with a count of one. The genes are TRBV28 and TRBJ2-2; D is undetermined. Germline CDR1 is MDHEN and CDR2 is SYDVKM. Trimming shortened V by 6 bases and J by 4 bases, and 15 bases separated the two germline ends. This CDR3 has 15 residues. The CDR3: CASSSSGLGTGELFF. The CDR3 DNA reads as TGTGCCAGCAGCTCCTCCGGCCTTGGCACCGGGGAGCTGTTTTTT.

The chain recombines TRBV12-3 or TRBV12-4 with TRBJ1-5; no definite D call. The CDR3 is 13 residues long. Trimming cost V 6 bases and J 3 bases, with 9 bases left between them. CDR3 sequence reads: CASSPGLNQPQHF. The CDR3 coding sequence is TGTGCCAGCAGCCCAGGACTCAATCAGCCCCAGCATTTT.

The table lists this clone with a count of one. The rearrangement links TRBV25-1 to TRBJ2-2, with D tentatively TRBD2 (6 bases). The CDR3 has 14 amino acids. The germline V and J ends were trimmed by 5 bases and 7 bases, with 14 bases remaining between them. Germline V gene data show CDR1 as MGHDK and CDR2 as SYGVNS. Here the CDR3 DNA reads TGTGCCAGCAGTTCACGGGAGAGGTACGGGGAGCTGTTTTTT. Protein: CASSSRERYGELFF.